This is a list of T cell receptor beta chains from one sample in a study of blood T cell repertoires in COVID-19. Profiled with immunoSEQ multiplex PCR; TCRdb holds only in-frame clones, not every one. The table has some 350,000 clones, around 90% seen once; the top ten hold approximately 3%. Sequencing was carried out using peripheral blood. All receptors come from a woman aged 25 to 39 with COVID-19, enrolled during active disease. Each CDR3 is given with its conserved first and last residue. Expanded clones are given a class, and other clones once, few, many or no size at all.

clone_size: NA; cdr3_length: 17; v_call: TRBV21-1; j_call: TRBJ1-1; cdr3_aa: CASSLRNRLVPNTEAFF
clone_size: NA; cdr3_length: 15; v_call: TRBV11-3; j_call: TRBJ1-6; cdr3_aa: CASSQTGGGNSPLHF
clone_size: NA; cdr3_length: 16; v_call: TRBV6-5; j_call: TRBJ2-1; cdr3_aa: CASSYLAGGTYNEQFF
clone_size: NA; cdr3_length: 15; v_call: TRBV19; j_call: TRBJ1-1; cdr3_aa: CASSKYRVRNTEAFF
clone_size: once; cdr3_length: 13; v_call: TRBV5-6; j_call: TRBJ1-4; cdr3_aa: CASSSNRNEKLFF
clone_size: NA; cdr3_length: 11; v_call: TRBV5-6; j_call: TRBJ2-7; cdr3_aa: CASSLAYEQYF
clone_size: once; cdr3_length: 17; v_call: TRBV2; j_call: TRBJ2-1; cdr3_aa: CASSEAVGTSGSREQFF
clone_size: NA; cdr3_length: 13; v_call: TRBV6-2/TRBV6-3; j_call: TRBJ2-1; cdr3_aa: CASSYSVTGQQFF
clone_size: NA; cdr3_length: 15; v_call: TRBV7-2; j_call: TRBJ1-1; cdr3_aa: CASSPIRGQGPEAFF
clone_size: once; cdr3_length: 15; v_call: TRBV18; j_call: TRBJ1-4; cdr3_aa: CASSPPSEEGEKLFF
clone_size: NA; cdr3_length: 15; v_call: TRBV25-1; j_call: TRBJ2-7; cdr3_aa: CASSVSGDRAHEQYF
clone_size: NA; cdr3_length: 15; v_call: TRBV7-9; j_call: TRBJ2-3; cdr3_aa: CASMLSSPSTDTQYF
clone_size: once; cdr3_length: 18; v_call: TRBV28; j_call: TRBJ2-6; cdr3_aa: CASRLGQATFSGANVLTF
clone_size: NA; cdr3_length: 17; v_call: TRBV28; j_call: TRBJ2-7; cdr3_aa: CASSFGGKQGASYEQYF
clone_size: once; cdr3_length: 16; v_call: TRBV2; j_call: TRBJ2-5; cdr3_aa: CASRARTSGGSEAQYF
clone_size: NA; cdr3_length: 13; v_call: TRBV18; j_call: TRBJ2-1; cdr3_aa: CASSKTGDNEQFF
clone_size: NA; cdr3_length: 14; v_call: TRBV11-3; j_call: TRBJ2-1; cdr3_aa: CASSLGGVGDEQFF
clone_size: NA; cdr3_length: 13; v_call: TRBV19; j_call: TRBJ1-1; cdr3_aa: CASSGHLNTEAFF
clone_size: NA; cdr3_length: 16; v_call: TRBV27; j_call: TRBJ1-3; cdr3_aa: CASSEPRFSYGNTIYF